This paragraph covers one TCR beta chain sequence. CDR3 length: 15 amino acids. After removal of 3 bases from V and 10 bases from J, the junction contained 9 bases not matched to a gene. CDR1 WSHSY and CDR2 SAAADI come from the germline V gene. Data came from immunoSEQ multiplex PCR; TCRdb stores just in-frame clones and leaves some out. Among about a million clones listed, 76% were seen once. The sample is drawn from a study of shared clonotypes between healthy human individuals. The gene calls are TRBV10-2 and TRBJ1-5, with 10 bases that match TRBD1. The receptor's source is a young man in good health. Sequencing used memory CD4+ T cells sorted from blood. Documented subset: CD45RA-negative fraction. CDR3 bases: TGCGCCAGCAGTGAAGCCGGGACAGGGGTATTTCCCCAGCATTTT. Translated, it gives CASSEAGTGVFPQHF.